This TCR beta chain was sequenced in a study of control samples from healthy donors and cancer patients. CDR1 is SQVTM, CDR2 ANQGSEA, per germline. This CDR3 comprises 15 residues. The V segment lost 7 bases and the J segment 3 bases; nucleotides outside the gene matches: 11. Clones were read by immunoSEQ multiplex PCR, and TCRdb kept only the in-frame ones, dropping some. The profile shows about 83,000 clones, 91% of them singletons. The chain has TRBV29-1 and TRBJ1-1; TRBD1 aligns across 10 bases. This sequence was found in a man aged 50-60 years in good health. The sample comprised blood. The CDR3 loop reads CSALAPGTGDTEAFF. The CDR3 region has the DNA TGCAGCGCCTTGGCGCCCGGGACAGGGGACACTGAAGCTTTCTTT.